Listed here is a single TCR beta chain. The antigen it recognizes is unknown. Per-base quality was not reported, and no clone a single base away is much larger than it. The immunoSEQ Assay, a bias-controlled multiplex PCR, was used to amplify TCRbeta CDR3 regions from genomic DNA. Processing in the source paper ran as follows. Nucleated cell counts per sample were estimated from amplification of reference gene primers within the assay. To quantify the absolute abundance of each unique TCRbeta CDR3 rearrangement, sequence reads were collapsed and filtered. Productive Simpson clonality was computed per sample as the square root of Simpson's diversity index over productive rearrangements. Sourced from immuneACCESS, this table was stored by TCRdb with only in-frame sequences that have V and J called. A share of the clones is absent; for the studies checked, an unresolved V gene accounts for under half, and the remainder has no known explanation. V, J and clone size reflect that table, while D and trimming were determined from the DNA. The sample table holds 150,000 or so clones, of which 85% to 90% were seen once. The biggest ten clones account for roughly 6.1% of the sample.

The sample belongs to a study of blood T cell repertoires in COVID-19 (TCRdb year 2020). Regarding the complete study: The collaborator samples originated in the United States, Italy and Spain and spanned the acute and convalescent phases of COVID-19. A freely available public database, intended as a resource for researchers studying the immune response to SARS-CoV-2, is where the repertoires were released. The prospective study material was composed of cDNA or gDNA derived from T cells, B-cell-depleted T cells, or PBMCs. The dataset comprised deeply sampled blood TCRbeta repertoires from subjects exposed to, actively infected with, or recovered from COVID-19. Where HLA class I and class II types were available, the types were taken from metadata supplied by the sample provider, not from assay-based typing. Nearly every sample came with metadata listing a de-identified subject ID, COVID-19 status, age in years and sex. Samples came from the ongoing ImmuneRACE study (first 160 participants) plus 1,254 subjects from 6 global collaborators. What the research found in general, with its limitations: How much clinical and demographic metadata was included differed by source and by participant, and the metadata was provided uncurated.

Based on the germline V gene (reference sequence), the CDR1 and CDR2 sequences are LGHDT and YNNKEL. V loses 5 bases, J loses 2 bases, and the germline ends lie 6 bases apart. The cysteine opens and the phenylalanine closes a CDR3 of 12 amino acids. Only the CDR3 DNA stays, 36 bases, in frame from base 1. Collaborating institutions collected whole blood in K2EDTA tubes following their own protocols. For TCRbeta analysis, collaborators shipped samples as frozen whole blood, isolated PBMCs, or DNA extracted from either of those sample types. The sequence was collected from a man older than 75 with acute or convalescent COVID-19. The chain is encoded by TRBV3-1 (or the pseudogene TRBV3-2) joined to TRBJ1-2, with no D gene named confidently. The specimen was peripheral blood. Read as DNA, the sequence is TGTGCCAGCAGCGTCCTCAACTATGGCTACACCTTC. Translated, this gives CASSVLNYGYTF.